This T cell receptor beta chain emerged from a study of post-analysis software for immune sequencing data. Study-level findings and limits: With TRBV5-6, TRBV5-1 and TRBV20-1 included, about five TRBV segments were more frequent in patients than in controls.

Included in the TCR beta cDNA libraries were unique molecular identifiers. One entry per CDR3 protein results from TCRdb running MiXCR on the PCR reads. The table shows about 430,000 distinct CDR3 sequences, with 30% to 45% occurring only once. CDR3 size: 18 residues. Germline V gene lookup returns CDR1 SEHNR and CDR2 FQNEAQ (reference sequence). The V gene lost 1 base and the J gene lost 0 bases, with 15 bases spanning the gap. Comments on this clonotype: Antigen: not known.

The TCR comes from a girl aged 2-9 years with multiple sclerosis. The chain uses TRBV7-9 and TRBJ1-4; a possible D gene is TRBD1 (5 bases). The sequencing input was blood. The CDR3, as DNA: TGTGCCAGCAGCTTAGGAGGTCAGGGACGTGCAACTAATGAAAAACTGTTTTTT. Protein: CASSLGGQGRATNEKLFF.